The TCR beta chain described here comes from a study of blood T cell repertoires in COVID-19. Study information: Acute and convalescent COVID-19 samples came from the United States, Italy and Spain. T cells, B-cell-depleted T cells, or PBMCs provided the cDNA or gDNA that served as material.

The CDR3 runs to 13 residues. V dropped 1 base and J dropped 8 bases, with 11 bases sitting between them. Germline V gene sequence: CDR1 GTSNPN, CDR2 SVGIG (reference sequence). Authors' methods: Amplifying reference gene primers gave estimates of nucleated cell counts. The table came from immunoSEQ multiplex PCR; TCRdb's copy has only in-frame clones and leaves some out. D and trimming were read from the DNA, whereas the V and J calls and clone size are those reported in that table. The table lists under 300,000 clones, around 86% of them singletons, with under 3.5% in the top ten. V gene TRBV30 combines with J gene TRBJ1-4; the D gene is possibly TRBD1 (5 bases). This receptor was obtained from a young woman with active or convalescent COVID-19. The sample comprised peripheral blood. As DNA, the CDR3 is TGTGCCTGGAGTGACGTGGGGCGGGAAAAACTGTTTTTT. Its translation: CAWSDVGREKLFF.